This T cell receptor beta chain was identified in a study of T cells in localized non-small cell lung cancer. This clone is deemed large (0.1 to 1%). Antigen unknown. Germline trimming cut 7 bases from V and 2 bases from J; bases unmatched to any gene: 2. The CDR3 extends over 13 amino acids. Study-level points and caveats: Researchers found a median about 53 of the top 100 tumor clones in adjacent lung. A higher density of T cells in blood coincided with extended overall survival.

Assay: immunoSEQ multiplex PCR; the TCRdb copy retains only in-frame clones and omits some. The sample has over a thousand clones; 20% to 30% are singletons. The receptor's source is a male donor at least 60 years old with stage I lung adenocarcinoma. V and J are TRBV23-1 and TRBJ1-2, with 9 bases fitting TRBD1. TRBV23-1 is known as an ORF, though its function is uncertain. The sequenced sample was lung tumor tissue, obtained before any cancer treatment. CDR3 coding DNA: TGCGCCAGCAAAGACAGGGGGAACTATGGCTACACCTTC. Protein product: CASKDRGNYGYTF.